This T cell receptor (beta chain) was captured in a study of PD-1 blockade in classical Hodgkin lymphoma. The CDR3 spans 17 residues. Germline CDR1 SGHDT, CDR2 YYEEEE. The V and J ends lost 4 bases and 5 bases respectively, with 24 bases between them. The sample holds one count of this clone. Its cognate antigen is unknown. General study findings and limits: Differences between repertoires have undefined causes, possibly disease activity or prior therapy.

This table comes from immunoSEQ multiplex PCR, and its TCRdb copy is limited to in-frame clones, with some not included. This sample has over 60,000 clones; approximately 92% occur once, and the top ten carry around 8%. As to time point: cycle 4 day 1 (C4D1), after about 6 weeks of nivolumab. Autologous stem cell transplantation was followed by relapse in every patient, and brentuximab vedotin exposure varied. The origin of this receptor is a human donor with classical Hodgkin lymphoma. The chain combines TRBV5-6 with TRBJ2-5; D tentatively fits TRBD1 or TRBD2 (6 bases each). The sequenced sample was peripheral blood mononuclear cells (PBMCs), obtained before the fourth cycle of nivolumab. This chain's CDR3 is CASSEGGAGSPGETQYF. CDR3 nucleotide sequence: TGTGCCAGCAGCGAGGGGGGCGCGGGTAGCCCGGGGGAGACCCAGTACTTC.